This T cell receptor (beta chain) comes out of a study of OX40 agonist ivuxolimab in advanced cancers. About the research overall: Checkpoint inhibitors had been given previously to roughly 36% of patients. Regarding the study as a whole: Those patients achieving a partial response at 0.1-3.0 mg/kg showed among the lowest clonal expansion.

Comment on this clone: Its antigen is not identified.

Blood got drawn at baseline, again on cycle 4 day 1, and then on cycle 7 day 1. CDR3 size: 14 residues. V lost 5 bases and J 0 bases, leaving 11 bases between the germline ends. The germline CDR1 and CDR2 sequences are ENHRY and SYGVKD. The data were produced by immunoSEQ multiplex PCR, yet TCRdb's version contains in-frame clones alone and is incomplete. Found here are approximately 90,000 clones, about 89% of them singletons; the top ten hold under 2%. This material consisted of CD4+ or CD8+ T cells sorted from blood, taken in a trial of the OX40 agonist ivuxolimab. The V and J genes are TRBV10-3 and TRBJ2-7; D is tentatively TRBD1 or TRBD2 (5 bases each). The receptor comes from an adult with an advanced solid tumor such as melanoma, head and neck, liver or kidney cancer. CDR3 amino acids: CAISWDGSSYEQYF. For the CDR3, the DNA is TGTGCCATCAGTTGGGACGGCAGCTCCTACGAGCAGTACTTC.